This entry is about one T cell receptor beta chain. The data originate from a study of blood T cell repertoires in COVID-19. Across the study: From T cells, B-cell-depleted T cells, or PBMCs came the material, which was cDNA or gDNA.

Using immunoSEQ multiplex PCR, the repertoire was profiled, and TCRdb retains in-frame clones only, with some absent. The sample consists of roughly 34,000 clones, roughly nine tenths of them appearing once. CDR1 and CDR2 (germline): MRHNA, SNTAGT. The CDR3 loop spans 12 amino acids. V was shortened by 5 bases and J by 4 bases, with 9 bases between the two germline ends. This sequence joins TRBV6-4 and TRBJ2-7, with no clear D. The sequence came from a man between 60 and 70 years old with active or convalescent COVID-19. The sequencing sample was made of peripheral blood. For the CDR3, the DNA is TGTGCCAGCAGTAAATCCGGTTACGAGCAGTACTTC. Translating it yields CASSKSGYEQYF.